This T cell receptor (beta chain) was sequenced during a study of OX40 agonist ivuxolimab in advanced cancers. Study-level results: Doses of 0.1 to 3.0 mg/kg were accompanied by clonal expansion of CD4+ and CD8+ blood T cells by week 6.

This clone has just a few counts. Its antigen remains unknown. The method was immunoSEQ multiplex PCR; TCRdb's version includes in-frame clones alone and lacks a portion of them. The data contain tens of thousands of clones, approximately 87% of them seen just once; the ten biggest clones take up about 0.5%. The germline gives CDR1 SQVTM, CDR2 ANQGSEA. The CDR3 consists of 11 residues. Between the trimmed V and J ends, which lost 6 bases and 0 bases, there was a span of 5 bases. V is TRBV29-1 and J is TRBJ1-1; D call uncertain. The sample here was CD4+ or CD8+ T cells sorted from blood, taken in a trial of the OX40 agonist ivuxolimab. This sequence was found in an adult with an advanced solid tumor such as melanoma, head and neck, liver or kidney cancer. Here the CDR3 DNA reads TGCAGCGTAAACCTGAACACTGAAGCTTTCTTT. The encoded protein is CSVNLNTEAFF. Complete variable domain (other parts from reference TRBV29-1 and TRBJ1-1): SAVISQKPSRDICQRGTSLTIQCQVDSQVTMMFWYRQQPGQSLTLIATANQGSEATYESGFVIDKFPISRPNLTFSTLTVSNMSPEDSSIYLCSVNLNTEAFFGQGTRLTVV.